This TCR beta chain was observed in a study of T cell responses to AZD1222 COVID-19 vaccine. This clone came up once. Its antigen is unidentified. CDR1 KGHSH and CDR2 LQKENI come from the germline V gene. Deletions cut 0 bases from V and 8 bases from J, with 10 bases between. The CDR3 has 13 residues. Study outcomes and limitations: Donors were chiefly white British, with a greater number of females, and clonal diversity was perhaps underestimated. Reportedly, nearly half of unique spike TCRs recognized epitopes outside B.1.351/B.1.1.7 mutations. Spike-specific TCRs gained breadth and depth after people received two AZD1222 doses.

Data came from immunoSEQ multiplex PCR; TCRdb stores just in-frame clones and leaves some out. The sample consists of about 150,000 clones, approximately 90% of them appearing once. The V and J genes are TRBV18 and TRBJ1-2; a weak D match, TRBD1 (5 bases). The starting material was peripheral blood, obtained on day 0 of AZD1222 vaccination. This receptor was taken from an adult in good health. The CDR3 sequence is CASSPPPSGGYTF. CDR3 in DNA: TGTGCCAGCTCACCACCCCCGTCAGGGGGCTACACCTTC.